This T cell receptor (beta chain) was found in a study of T cell responses to AZD1222 COVID-19 vaccine. General study points: The study sampled repertoires only after the peak T cell response.

This CDR3 contains 15 residues. Deletions cut 0 bases from V and 0 bases from J, with 8 bases between. CDR1 is SGHVS and CDR2 is FNYEAQ in the germline V gene. Assay: immunoSEQ multiplex PCR; the TCRdb copy retains only in-frame clones and omits some. Of over 90,000 clones listed, 92% are singletons. Comment on this clone: Antigen unknown.

The starting material was peripheral blood, obtained 28 days after the second AZD1222 dose. The sequence derives from an adult who received the AZD1222 COVID-19 vaccine. This chain connects TRBV7-6 to TRBJ1-1; a possible D gene is TRBD1 (5 bases). The CDR3 DNA is TGTGCCAGCAGCTTAGCGCAGGGCATGAACACTGAAGCTTTCTTT. As protein: CASSLAQGMNTEAFF.